Below are 24 T cell receptor beta chains sequenced from a single sample in a study of shared clonotypes between healthy human individuals. TCRdb's copy holds only in-frame clones and misses some; the assay was immunoSEQ multiplex PCR. The sample shows about 1 million clones, about 76% of them seen only once. Sequencing was performed on memory CD4+ T cells sorted from blood. Indicated subset: CD45RA-negative fraction. Receptors were obtained from a man aged 18 to 29 in good health.

V usage is TRBV10-3 and J usage is TRBJ1-5; unclear D gene. Germline V gene data show CDR1 as ENHRY and CDR2 as SYGVKD. The CDR3 has 14 residues. V was clipped by 6 bases and J by 6 bases, with 15 bases between them. For the CDR3, the DNA is TGTGCCATCAGCCGGGAACTTTCAAGTCAGCCCCAGCATTTT. This translates into CAISRELSSQPQHF.

Comment on this clone: This sample includes further DNA sequences coding for the same CDR3. The chain uses TRBV9 and TRBJ2-2; D is perhaps TRBD2 (6 bases). The CDR3 sequence is 16 residues long. Germline V gene lookup returns CDR1 SGDLS and CDR2 YYNGEE. Trimming removed 0 bases from V and 1 base from J, with 10 bases in between. The CDR3 reads CASSVGLAVNTGELFF. The CDR3 coding sequence is TGTGCCAGCAGCGTAGGGTTAGCGGTGAACACCGGGGAGCTGTTTTTT.

This clone was counted between two and nine times. In DNA form, the CDR3 reads TGCAGCGTTGTTGGCGCAGGGCAGGTCCACGAGCAGTACTTC. Its protein product is CSVVGAGQVHEQYF. The chain combines TRBV29-1 with TRBJ2-7, with a weak D call TRBD1 (5 bases). The germline CDR1 and CDR2 sequences are SQVTM and ANQGSEA. The CDR3 is made up of 14 amino acids. With 4 bases removed from V and 5 bases from J, the gap between germline ends came to 18 bases.

This chain joins TRBV6-1 and TRBJ1-1; tentative D call: TRBD1 (5 bases). Trimming stripped 7 bases from V and 1 base from J, with 10 bases between. The CDR3 has 13 residues. Germline CDR1 is MNHNS and CDR2 is SASEGT. The CDR3 region has the DNA TGTGCCAGCAAAGTAGGGGAGAACACTGAAGCTTTCTTT. This translates into CASKVGENTEAFF.

V and J are TRBV19 and TRBJ2-5; the D is unclear. The CDR3 loop spans 11 amino acids. Germline V gene lookup returns CDR1 LNHDA and CDR2 SQIVND (reference sequence). V shed 3 bases and J shed 7 bases, with 6 bases lying between them. DNA of the CDR3: TGTGCCAGTAGTATTGCCGGGACCCAGTACTTC. Translated, it gives CASSIAGTQYF. Full variable domain (missing parts from reference TRBV19 and TRBJ2-5): DGGITQSPKYLFRKEGQNVTLSCEQNLNHDAMYWYRQDPGQGLRLIYYSQIVNDFQKGDIAEGYSVSREKKESFPLTVTSAQKNPTAFYLCASSIAGTQYFGPGTRLLVL.

This chain connects TRBV6-5 to TRBJ2-5, with 8 bases identical to TRBD2. V gave up 0 bases and J gave up 10 bases; unmatched junction bases: 1. CDR1 and CDR2 from the germline V gene are MNHEY and SVGAGI. This CDR3 is built from 12 residues. CDR3 coding DNA: TGTGCCAGCAGTTACTCCGGGGGGGGCCAGTACTTC. Amino acid sequence: CASSYSGGGQYF.

This clone was observed many times. The V gene is TRBV5-1, the J gene TRBJ1-2; D not resolved. Trimming cost V 0 bases and J 4 bases, with 10 bases left between them. CDR3 length equals 14 residues. Germline CDR1 is SGHRS and CDR2 is YFSETQ. The CDR3 here is CASSLDTKGYGYTF. CDR3 nucleotide sequence: TGCGCCAGCAGCTTGGACACAAAAGGCTATGGCTACACCTTC.

This clone was counted a single time. V and J are TRBV7-8 and TRBJ2-3; TRBD2 agrees at 10 bases. Per germline, CDR1 SGHVS and CDR2 FQNEAQ. This CDR3 region has 18 residues. Trimming cost V 5 bases and J 0 bases; bases outside gene matches: 11. The CDR3 reads CASSPRGLAESSTDTQYF. The CDR3 nucleotides read TGTGCCAGCAGCCCCCGCGGACTAGCGGAGTCTAGCACAGATACGCAGTATTTT.

The V and J genes are TRBV4-1 and TRBJ2-7; D is perhaps TRBD2 (5 bases). The V gene's germline CDR1 is MGHRA and CDR2 YSYEKL. The CDR3 is 15 residues long. V gave up 5 bases and J gave up 5 bases, with 19 bases separating them. The CDR3 spells CASSASTTTLHEQYF. DNA of the CDR3: TGCGCCAGCAGCGCATCGACTACAACCCTACACGAGCAGTACTTC.

The chain couples TRBV9 to TRBJ2-5, with a tentative D call TRBD2 (5 bases). This CDR3 comprises 13 residues. The germline V gene encodes CDR1 SGDLS and CDR2 YYNGEE. Trimming took off 1 base at V and 5 bases at J, with 9 bases between the two ends. CDR3 sequence: CASSVPGSETQYF. Written as DNA, the CDR3 is TGTGCCAGCAGCGTACCGGGGAGCGAGACCCAGTACTTC.

V is TRBV6-5 and J is TRBJ2-1; no reliable D call. This CDR3 has 14 residues. Between the trimmed V and J ends, which lost 6 bases and 3 bases, there was a span of 12 bases. Germline values: CDR1 MNHEY, CDR2 SVGAGI. CDR3 residues: CASSPWGYYNEQFF. Written as DNA, the CDR3 is TGTGCCAGCAGCCCGTGGGGATACTACAATGAGCAGTTCTTC.

The chain joins TRBV7-8 to TRBJ1-1, with unresolved D. The CDR3 contains 13 residues. V lost 2 bases and J lost 6, with 10 bases in between. Germline V gene sequence: CDR1 SGHVS, CDR2 FQNEAQ. The CDR3: CASSLWSFAEAFF. The CDR3 DNA is TGTGCCAGCAGCTTATGGTCTTTCGCTGAAGCTTTCTTT. Drawing the rest from reference TRBV7-8 and TRBJ1-1, the complete variable domain is GAGVSQSPRYKVAKRGQDVALRCDPISGHVSLFWYQQALGQGPEFLTYFQNEAQLDKSGLPSDRFFAERPEGSVSTLKIQRTQQEDSAVYLCASSLWSFAEAFFGQGTRLTVV.

This clone showed up just once. The V call is TRBV10-3, the J call TRBJ2-7; 10 bases map to TRBD1. Per the germline V gene, CDR1 is ENHRY and CDR2 is SYGVKD. V shed 1 base and J 2 bases; nucleotides not matched to a gene: 2. This CDR3 has 15 residues. The CDR3 region is CAISEWTGGAYEQYF. The CDR3 DNA follows: TGTGCCATCAGTGAGTGGACAGGGGGGGCCTACGAGCAGTACTTC.

This clone has at least ten counts. The chain combines TRBV30 with TRBJ2-5, with TRBD2 matching over 13 bases. Unmatched junction bases numbered 8, after V lost 0 bases and J lost 7 bases. There are 16 residues in the CDR3. Germline assignment: CDR1 GTSNPN and CDR2 SVGIG (reference sequence). The CDR3 DNA reads as TGTGCCTGGAGTGTAGGGACTAGCGGGGCGGGGGGGACCCAGTACTTC. It encodes CAWSVGTSGAGGTQYF.

This clone has only a few counts. The chain recombines TRBV7-2 with TRBJ1-2; 7 nucleotides agree with TRBD1. Trimming cost V 5 bases and J 3 bases; bases outside gene matches: 9. The CDR3 covers 15 residues. From germline, CDR1 is SGHTA and CDR2 FQGNSA. DNA of the CDR3: TGTGCCAGCAGCCGCTCGTGGACAGGAGACTATGGCTACACCTTC. It is translated as CASSRSWTGDYGYTF.

The V gene is TRBV10-3, the J gene TRBJ2-7; TRBD2 matches at 8 bases. With V trimmed by 5 bases and J by 3 bases, 6 bases remained unmatched. Germline V gives CDR1 ENHRY, CDR2 SYGVKD. The CDR3 is 14 residues long. In nucleotides, the CDR3 is TGTGCCATCAGTATTGGGACTAGTAGCTACGAGCAGTACTTC. Translating it yields CAISIGTSSYEQYF.

The chain couples TRBV7-2 to TRBJ1-1, with D unclear. Germline CDR1 and CDR2: SGHTA and FQGNSA. The CDR3 sequence is 13 residues long. Trimming took off 8 bases at V and 0 bases at J, with 10 bases between the two ends. CDR3 nucleotides: TGTGCCAGCGGATCCAGCATGAACACTGAAGCTTTCTTT. It is translated as CASGSSMNTEAFF.

V gene TRBV5-1 combines with J gene TRBJ2-6; the D call may be TRBD1 or TRBD2 (5 bases each). Trimming stripped 4 bases from V and 0 bases from J, with 14 bases between. The CDR3 length is 17 residues. From germline, CDR1 is SGHRS and CDR2 YFSETQ. CDR3 region: CASSRGRSSSGANVLTF. The CDR3 DNA reads TGCGCCAGCAGCCGGGGACGGTCATCCTCTGGGGCCAACGTCCTGACTTTC.

Remarks on this clone: Other DNA sequences in the sample encode the same CDR3. The chain uses TRBV27 and TRBJ2-7, with D unclear. This CDR3 comprises 13 residues. V gave up 1 base and J gave up 1 base, with 5 bases separating them. CDR1 is MNHEY, CDR2 SMNVEV, per germline (reference sequence). CDR3 amino acids: CASSLWGSYEQYF. The CDR3 DNA reads TGTGCCAGCAGTTTATGGGGTTCCTACGAGCAGTACTTC.

The chain is built from TRBV27 and TRBJ2-6; TRBD2 might be the D (7 bases). There are 18 residues in the CDR3. With 2 bases removed from V and 0 bases from J, the gap between germline ends came to 14 bases. Germline V gene lookup returns CDR1 MNHEY and CDR2 SMNVEV (reference sequence). The CDR3 region has the DNA TGTGCCAGCAGTTTAGGGGGGGCAGGAACCTCTGGGGCCAACGTCCTGACTTTC. This sequence encodes CASSLGGAGTSGANVLTF.

Turning to this clone: This sequence may be a read error, since a much larger clone differs from it by one base. This same CDR3 is encoded by further DNA sequences in the sample. The gene calls are TRBV7-2 and TRBJ2-3, with TRBD1 matching 7 bases. Germline V gene sequence: CDR1 SGHTA, CDR2 FQGNSA. The CDR3 consists of 16 residues. After removal of 4 bases from V and 0 bases from J, the junction contained 7 bases not matched to a gene. The CDR3 nucleotides read TGTGCCAGCAGCTACCTGGGACAGCCTAGCACAGATACGCAGTATTTT. Protein product: CASSYLGQPSTDTQYF.

Only one count was recorded for this clone. This sequence joins TRBV2 and TRBJ1-5; tentative D call: TRBD1 (6 bases). The ends were cut back, 1 base at V and 5 bases at J, with 9 bases in the middle. CDR3 length equals 14 residues. Germline values: CDR1 SNHLY, CDR2 FYNNEI. The CDR3 loop is CASSEDRDHQPQHF. The DNA of the CDR3 is TGTGCCAGCAGTGAAGACAGGGATCATCAGCCCCAGCATTTT.

V usage is TRBV7-8 and J usage is TRBJ2-1; TRBD2 matches 8 bases. This CDR3 contains 16 residues. Trimming removed 2 bases from V and 8 bases from J; junction bases left unmatched: 11. Germline CDR1 SGHVS, CDR2 FQNEAQ. The CDR3 is CASSLSGAGVLDEQFF. The CDR3 nucleotides are TGTGCCAGCAGCTTATCAGGAGCGGGAGTTCTCGATGAGCAGTTCTTC.

The rearrangement joins TRBV2 to TRBJ1-2; unclear D gene. Looked up from germline, CDR1 is SNHLY and CDR2 is FYNNEI. Trimming removed 6 bases at V and 3 bases at J, with 2 bases between. The CDR3 totals 10 residues. The CDR3 is CASSYYGYTF. The CDR3 DNA reads as TGTGCCAGCAGCTACTATGGCTACACCTTC.